One T cell receptor (beta chain) is described in this entry. The data were taken from a study of control samples from healthy donors and cancer patients. Profiling relied on immunoSEQ multiplex PCR, and the TCRdb table lists in-frame clones only, not all of them. The sample carries 130,000 or so clones, less than 95% recorded once. CDR1 is MDHEN and CDR2 is SYDVKM in the germline V gene. Trimming removed 1 base from V and 3 bases from J, with 12 bases in between. The CDR3 totals 15 residues. The sequence derives from a man between 18 and 35 years old in good health. The sequenced sample was blood. The rearrangement links TRBV28 to TRBJ2-5; no firm D call. The CDR3 region has the DNA TGTGCCAGCAGTTTATTGGGTTCAACAAAAGAGACCCAGTACTTC. Translated: CASSLLGSTKETQYF.